The 14 T cell receptor beta chains given below trace back to one sample, sequenced in a study of T cell responses to AZD1222 COVID-19 vaccine. Sequencing was performed with immunoSEQ multiplex PCR; in TCRdb, only in-frame clones are kept and a portion is missing. The sample contains 120,000 or so clones, around 85% of which appear only once. Sequencing was performed on peripheral blood, taken on day 0 of AZD1222 vaccination. The source is an adult in good health.

This rearrangement joins TRBV4-2 to TRBJ1-1, with a tentative D call TRBD1 (5 bases). The CDR3 has 13 amino acids. The V end was cut by 6 bases, the J end by 4 bases, with 12 bases between. Looked up from germline, CDR1 is LGHNA and CDR2 is YNFKEQ. CDR3 amino acids: CASSTDSLTEAFF. In DNA, the CDR3 is TGTGCCAGCAGTACCGACAGCCTCACTGAAGCTTTCTTT.

Concerning this clone itself: This CDR3 is also generated by other DNA sequences in the sample. The rearrangement joins TRBV18 to TRBJ2-7; TRBD1 agrees at 8 bases. The length of the CDR3 is 15 residues. Per the germline V gene, CDR1 is KGHSH and CDR2 is LQKENI. Trimming took 3 bases from V and 1 from J; bases not matched to a gene: 5. The CDR3 spells CASSPGTGGSYEQYF. The CDR3 bases are TGTGCCAGCTCACCCGGGACAGGAGGGTCCTACGAGCAGTACTTC.

This chain joins TRBV7-9 and TRBJ1-1; 10 bases are shared with TRBD1. The germline V gene has CDR1 SEHNR and CDR2 FQNEAQ (reference sequence). CDR3 length: 17 residues. J gave up 4 bases and V 4 bases, and 12 bases lay outside the gene matches. CDR3 sequence: CASSWTPGQGFGTEAFF. DNA for the CDR3: TGTGCCAGCAGCTGGACACCGGGACAGGGGTTTGGCACTGAAGCTTTCTTT.

V is TRBV5-6 and J is TRBJ2-7; 11 nucleotides line up with TRBD2. V trimming: 7 bases; J trimming: 4 bases; junction bases outside the gene matches: 4. Germline CDR1 SGHDT, CDR2 YYEEEE. CDR3 length: 13 amino acids. For the CDR3, the DNA is TGTGCCAGCGGGACTAGCGGAACATACGAGCAGTACTTC. It codes for CASGTSGTYEQYF.

For the CDR3, the DNA is TGTGCCAGCAGAAAAAAATGGGGAGAGGTCAGCAATCAGCCCCAGCATTTT. The encoded protein is CASRKKWGEVSNQPQHF. The genes are TRBV25-1 and TRBJ1-5; D not certain. The CDR3 is made up of 17 amino acids. With 6 bases removed from V and 1 base from J, the gap between germline ends came to 19 bases. From germline, CDR1 is MGHDK and CDR2 SYGVNS.

The CDR3 loop is CASSWGTTNSPLHF. CDR3 DNA: TGTGCCAGCAGTTGGGGGACTACTAATTCACCCCTCCACTTT. The V gene is TRBV7-2, the J gene TRBJ1-6, with a weak D call TRBD1 (5 bases). Trimming left V 6 bases short and J 6 bases short, with 12 bases between. This CDR3 comprises 14 residues. From germline, CDR1 is SGHTA and CDR2 FQGNSA.

The chain employs TRBV7-6 and TRBJ2-7; D is uncertain. The CDR3 covers 11 residues. The germline gives CDR1 SGHVS, CDR2 FNYEAQ. V lost 5 bases to trimming and J lost 6 bases, with 8 bases between them. In nucleotides, the CDR3 is TGTGCCAGCAGCGACTCGGTCGAGCAGTACTTC. It is translated as CASSDSVEQYF.

This chain joins TRBV6-5 and TRBJ1-1, with a weak D call TRBD1 (5 bases). Trimming left V 7 bases short and J 5 bases short, with 14 bases between. The CDR3 covers 13 residues. Germline assignment: CDR1 MNHEY and CDR2 SVGAGI. The CDR3 spells CASNGPGTTEAFF. The CDR3 nucleotides read TGTGCCAGCAACGGGCCCGGGACTACTGAAGCTTTCTTT.

This sequence joins TRBV7-9 and TRBJ2-7, with D tentatively TRBD1 (6 bases). Trimming removed 1 base at V and 1 base at J, with 11 bases between. Germline lookup yields CDR1 SEHNR and CDR2 FQNEAQ (reference sequence). This CDR3 has 15 amino acids. In nucleotides, the CDR3 is TGTGCCAGCAGCTTAGGGGGGCAATTGTCCTACGAGCAGTACTTC. Amino acid sequence: CASSLGGQLSYEQYF.

The V and J genes are TRBV5-1 and TRBJ2-4, with D possibly being TRBD1 or TRBD2 (6 bases each). The germline V gene has CDR1 SGHRS and CDR2 YFSETQ. The CDR3 length is 12 residues. V was cut by 8 bases and J by 7 bases, with 13 bases left in between. CDR3 sequence (DNA): TGCGCCAGTGCAGGAGGGGGGAACATTCAGTACTTC. Translating gives CASAGGGNIQYF.

J is TRBJ2-7 and V is TRBV3-1 (or the pseudogene TRBV3-2); the D call may be TRBD1 or TRBD2 (6 bases each). The CDR3 length is 14 residues. The V gene's germline CDR1 is LGHDT and CDR2 YNNKEL (reference sequence). With 4 bases removed from V and 4 bases from J, the gap between germline ends came to 14 bases. The CDR3 nucleotides read TGTGCCAGCAGCCCCGGGGGCGGTCTATACGAGCAGTACTTC. It translates to CASSPGGGLYEQYF.

This clone has more than one count but fewer than ten. The chain is built from TRBV6-2 or TRBV6-3 and TRBJ2-7; D is possibly TRBD1 or TRBD2 (5 bases each). The CDR3 is 15 residues long. The V end lost 2 bases, the J end lost 0 bases, and 11 bases lay between the germline ends. Germline CDR1 is MNHEY and CDR2 is SVGEGT. Written as DNA, the CDR3 is TGTGCCAGCAGTTACCTGGGACCGAACTCCTACGAGCAGTACTTC. Encoded protein: CASSYLGPNSYEQYF.

This chain uses TRBV12-3 or TRBV12-4 with TRBJ2-2; D is undetermined. The V gene lost 5 bases and the J gene lost 0 bases, with 1 base spanning the gap. The CDR3 is 12 residues long. CDR3 sequence (DNA): TGTGCCAGCAGTCCGAACACCGGGGAGCTGTTTTTT. Translated, it gives CASSPNTGELFF.

This clone was detected only a few times. The CDR3 protein is CASSIGTDPIRGYTF. Written as DNA, the CDR3 is TGTGCCAGTAGTATCGGGACGGATCCCATTAGGGGCTACACCTTC. The chain has TRBV19 and TRBJ1-2, with D maybe TRBD1 (5 bases). Germline CDR1 and CDR2: LNHDA and SQIVND (reference sequence). V shed 3 bases and J shed 8 bases, with 19 bases lying between them. The CDR3 is 15 amino acids.